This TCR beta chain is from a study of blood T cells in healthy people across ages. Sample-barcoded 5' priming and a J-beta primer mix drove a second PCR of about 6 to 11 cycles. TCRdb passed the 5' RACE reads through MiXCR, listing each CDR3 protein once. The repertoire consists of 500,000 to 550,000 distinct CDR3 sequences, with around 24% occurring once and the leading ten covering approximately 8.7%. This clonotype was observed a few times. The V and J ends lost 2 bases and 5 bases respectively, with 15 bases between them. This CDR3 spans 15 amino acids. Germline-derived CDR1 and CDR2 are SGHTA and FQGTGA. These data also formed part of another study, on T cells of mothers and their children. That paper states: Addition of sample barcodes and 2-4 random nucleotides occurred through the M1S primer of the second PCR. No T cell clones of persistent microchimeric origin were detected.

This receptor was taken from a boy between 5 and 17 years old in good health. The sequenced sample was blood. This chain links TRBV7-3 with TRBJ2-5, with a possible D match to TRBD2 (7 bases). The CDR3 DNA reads TGTGCCAGCAGCTTAGGTCACGGGGGGCGCGAGACCCAGTACTTC. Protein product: CASSLGHGGRETQYF.